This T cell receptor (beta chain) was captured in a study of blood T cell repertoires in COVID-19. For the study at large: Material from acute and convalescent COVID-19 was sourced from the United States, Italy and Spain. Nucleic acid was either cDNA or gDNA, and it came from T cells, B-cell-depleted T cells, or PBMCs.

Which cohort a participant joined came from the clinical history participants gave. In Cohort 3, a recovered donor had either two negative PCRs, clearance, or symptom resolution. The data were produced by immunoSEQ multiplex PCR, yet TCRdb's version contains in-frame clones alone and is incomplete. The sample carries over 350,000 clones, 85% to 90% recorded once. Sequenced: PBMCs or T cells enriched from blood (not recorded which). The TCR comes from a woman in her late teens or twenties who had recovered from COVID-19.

For the CDR3, the DNA is TGTGCCAGCAGCGTACGACAGGGGAACACTGAAGCTTTCTTT. Translation: CASSVRQGNTEAFF. The rearrangement joins TRBV9 to TRBJ1-1, with TRBD1 matching over 7 bases. V lost 1 base to trimming and J lost 1 base; unmatched junction nucleotides: 1. CDR3 size: 14 residues. Per the germline V gene, CDR1 is SGDLS and CDR2 is YYNGEE.